Listed here are 5 T cell receptor beta chains from one sample, sequenced in a study of vaccination effects on CD4 cells after COVID-19. These receptors' antigens are unknown. Cells that had been cultured for 10 days were the source of isolated CD4+ T cells. Each participant was administered two doses of either the BNT162b2 or the mRNA-1273 vaccine. Clones were sequenced by immunoSEQ multiplex PCR, and TCRdb holds only the in-frame ones, with some missing. This sample carries tens of thousands of clones, roughly 80% of them seen once, and the ten largest clones take more than 2%. The specimen was CD4+ T cells from PBMCs cultured without peptide, collected after COVID-19 vaccination. The receptors come from a human donor who received a COVID-19 vaccine.

This clone was seen a few times. The chain carries TRBV10-3 and TRBJ2-7; the match to TRBD1 covers 8 bases. V was pared by 6 bases and J by 0 bases, with 7 bases of the junction left unmatched. Germline CDR1 and CDR2: ENHRY and SYGVKD. The CDR3 extends over 15 amino acids. This CDR3 reads CAISKGQGSSYEQYV. The CDR3 coding sequence is TGTGCCATCAGCAAAGGACAGGGTAGCTCCTACGAGCAGTACGTC.

V is TRBV28 and J is TRBJ1-6; no clear D. Germline lookup yields CDR1 MDHEN and CDR2 SYDVKM. This CDR3 spans 12 amino acids. Trimming took 6 bases from V and 15 from J, leaving 15 bases between them. The CDR3 protein is CASSSSGSGLHF. For the CDR3, the DNA is TGTGCCAGCAGCAGCTCCGGTTCAGGCCTCCACTTT.

This rearrangement joins TRBV6-2 or TRBV6-3 to TRBJ2-7, with D perhaps TRBD1 (6 bases). This CDR3 region has 12 residues. Trimming took off 6 bases at V and 4 bases at J, with 10 bases between the two ends. Germline CDR1 is MNHEY and CDR2 is SVGEGT. The CDR3 here is CASSDRLYEQYV. Here the CDR3 DNA reads TGTGCCAGCAGCGACAGGTTGTACGAGCAGTACGTC.

This clone has just a few counts. CDR3 nucleotide sequence: TGCGCCAGCAGCTTCGGACAGGGGGCGAATGAGCAGTTCTTC. Its protein is CASSFGQGANEQFF. The chain combines TRBV5-1 with TRBJ2-1; TRBD1 matches 11 bases. After removal of 2 bases from V and 7 bases from J, the junction contained 2 bases not matched to a gene. The CDR3 extends over 14 amino acids. Germline V lookup: CDR1 SGHRS, CDR2 YFSETQ.

In DNA, the CDR3 is TGTGCCAGCAGCCTTAGGGGTAACACTGAAGCTTTCTTT. Translated, it gives CASSLRGNTEAFF. The chain combines TRBV5-4 with TRBJ1-1, with D perhaps matching TRBD1 (5 bases). This CDR3 has 13 residues. V lost 4 bases to trimming and J lost 2 bases, with 9 bases between them. The germline V gene encodes CDR1 SGHNT and CDR2 YYREEE (reference sequence).